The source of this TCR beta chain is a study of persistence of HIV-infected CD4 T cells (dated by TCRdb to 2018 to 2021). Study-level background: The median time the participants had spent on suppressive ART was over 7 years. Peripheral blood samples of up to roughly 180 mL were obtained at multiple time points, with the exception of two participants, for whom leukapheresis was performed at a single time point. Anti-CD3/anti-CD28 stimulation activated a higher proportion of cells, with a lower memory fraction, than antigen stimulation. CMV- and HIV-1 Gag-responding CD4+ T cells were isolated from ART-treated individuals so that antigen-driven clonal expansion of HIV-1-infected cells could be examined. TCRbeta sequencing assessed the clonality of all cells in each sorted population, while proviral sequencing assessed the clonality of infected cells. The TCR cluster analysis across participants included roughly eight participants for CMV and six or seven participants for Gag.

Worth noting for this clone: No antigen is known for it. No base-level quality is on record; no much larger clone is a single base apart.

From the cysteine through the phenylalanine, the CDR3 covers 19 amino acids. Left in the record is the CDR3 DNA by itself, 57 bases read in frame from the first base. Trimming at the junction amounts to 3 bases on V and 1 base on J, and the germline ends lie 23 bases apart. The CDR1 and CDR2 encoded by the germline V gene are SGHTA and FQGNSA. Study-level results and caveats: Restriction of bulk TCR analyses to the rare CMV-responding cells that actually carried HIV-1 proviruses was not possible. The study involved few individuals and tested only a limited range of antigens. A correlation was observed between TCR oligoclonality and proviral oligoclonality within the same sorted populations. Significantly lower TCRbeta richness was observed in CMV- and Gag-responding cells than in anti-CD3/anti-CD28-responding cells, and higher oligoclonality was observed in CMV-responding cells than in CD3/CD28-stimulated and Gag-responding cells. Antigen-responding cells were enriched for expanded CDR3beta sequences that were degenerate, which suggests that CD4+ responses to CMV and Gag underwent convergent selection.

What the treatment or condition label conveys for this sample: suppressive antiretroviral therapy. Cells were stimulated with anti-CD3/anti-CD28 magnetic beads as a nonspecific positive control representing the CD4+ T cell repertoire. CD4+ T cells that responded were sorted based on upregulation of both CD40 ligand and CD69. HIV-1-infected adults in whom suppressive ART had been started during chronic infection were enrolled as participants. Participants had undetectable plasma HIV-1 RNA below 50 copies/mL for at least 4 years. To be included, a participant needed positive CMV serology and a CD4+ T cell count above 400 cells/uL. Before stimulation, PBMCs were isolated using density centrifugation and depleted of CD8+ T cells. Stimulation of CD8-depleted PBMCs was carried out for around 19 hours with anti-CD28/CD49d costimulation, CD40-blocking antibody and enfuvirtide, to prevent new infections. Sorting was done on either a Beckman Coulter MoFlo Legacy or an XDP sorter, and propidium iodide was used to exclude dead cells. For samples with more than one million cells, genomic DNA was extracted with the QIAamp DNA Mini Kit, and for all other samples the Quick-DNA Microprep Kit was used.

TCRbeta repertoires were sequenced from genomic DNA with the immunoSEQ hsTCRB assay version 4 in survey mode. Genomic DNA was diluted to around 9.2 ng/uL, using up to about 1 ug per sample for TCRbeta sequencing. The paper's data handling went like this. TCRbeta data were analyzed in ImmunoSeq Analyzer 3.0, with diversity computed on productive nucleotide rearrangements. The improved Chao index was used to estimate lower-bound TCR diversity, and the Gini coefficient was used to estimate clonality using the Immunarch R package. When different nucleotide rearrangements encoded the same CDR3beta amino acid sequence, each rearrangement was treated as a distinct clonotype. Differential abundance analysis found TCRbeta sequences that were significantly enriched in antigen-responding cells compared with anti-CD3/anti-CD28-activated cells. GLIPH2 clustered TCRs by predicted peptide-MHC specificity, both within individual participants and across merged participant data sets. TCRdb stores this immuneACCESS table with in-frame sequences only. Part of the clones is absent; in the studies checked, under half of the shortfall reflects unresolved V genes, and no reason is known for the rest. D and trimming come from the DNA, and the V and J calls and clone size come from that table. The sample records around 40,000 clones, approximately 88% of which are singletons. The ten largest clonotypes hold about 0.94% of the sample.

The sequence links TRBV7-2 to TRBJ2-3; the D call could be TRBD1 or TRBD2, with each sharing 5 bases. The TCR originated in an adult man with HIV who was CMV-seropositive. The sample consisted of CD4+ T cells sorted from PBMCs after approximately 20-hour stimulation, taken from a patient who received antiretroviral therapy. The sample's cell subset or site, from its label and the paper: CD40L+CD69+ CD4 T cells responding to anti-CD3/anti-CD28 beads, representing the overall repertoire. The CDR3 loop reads CASSFKGVAAPGGTDTQYF. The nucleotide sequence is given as TGTGCCAGCAGCTTTAAAGGGGTGGCGGCCCCCGGGGGCACAGATACGCAGTATTTT.